This TCR beta chain appears in the sequencing data of a study of T cell responses to AZD1222 COVID-19 vaccine. As to this clone: Its antigen is not known. Other DNA sequences in this sample translate to the same CDR3.

Germline lookup yields CDR1 SNHLY and CDR2 FYNNEI. The CDR3 contains 10 residues. The ends were cut back, 11 bases at V and 5 bases at J, with 9 bases in the middle. Study results and caveats: Spike was spanned by vaccine-associated CD4 TCRs, with dominance at 160-218 and 743-854. Unmutated variant regions are reportedly targeted by nearly half of spike-specific TCRs.

The repertoire was sequenced with immunoSEQ multiplex PCR; TCRdb's copy has only in-frame clones and lacks some. The sample shows 100,000 to 150,000 clones, roughly nine tenths of them seen only once. The receptor was isolated from an adult in good health. Sequenced material: peripheral blood, taken on day 0 of AZD1222 vaccination. This rearrangement joins TRBV2 to TRBJ1-1, with a weak D call TRBD1 (5 bases). CDR3 in amino acids: CASRVTEAFF. The CDR3 DNA is TGTGCCTCCAGGGTTACTGAAGCTTTCTTT.